A single sample is the source of the 3 T cell receptor beta chains below, sequenced in a study of T cell changes during pregnancy in multiple sclerosis (dated by TCRdb to the late 2010s). Libraries were constructed by the immunoSEQ multiplex PCR assay. Imported from immuneACCESS, the table was reduced by TCRdb to in-frame sequences with V and J called. These copies leave out some clones; in studies compared against another copy, an unresolved V gene accounts for under half, and the cause of the remainder is not known. This sample gives around 51,000 clones in total; around 93% of them show up just once. Together, the top ten hold 1.5% to 2% of the sample. The sequenced sample was peripheral blood, obtained in the second trimester of pregnancy. The source is a female donor with multiple sclerosis, enrolled in a pregnancy study.

This clone was seen once. The V call is TRBV11-2, the J call TRBJ2-7, with 9 bases matching TRBD2. Germline V CDR1 and CDR2: SGHAT, FQNNGV. V dropped 3 bases and J dropped 4; count of bases not matched to a gene: 7. The CDR3 has 15 residues. CDR3: CASSFGTSLLYEQYF. CDR3 DNA: TGTGCCAGCAGCTTCGGGACTAGCCTATTGTACGAGCAGTACTTC. The full variable domain, with the rest looked up from reference TRBV11-2 and TRBJ2-7, is EAGVAQSPRYKIIEKRQSVAFWCNPISGHATLYWYQQILGQGPKLLIQFQNNGVVDDSQLPKDRFSAERLKGVDSTLKIQPAKLEDSAVYLCASSFGTSLLYEQYFGPGTRLTVT.

This clone has a single count. The rearrangement joins TRBV18 to TRBJ2-1, with D perhaps matching TRBD1 (5 bases). This CDR3 is built from 16 residues. CDR1 KGHSH and CDR2 LQKENI come from the germline V gene. With 5 bases removed from V and 4 bases from J, the gap between germline ends came to 18 bases. The CDR3 is CASSKRTSAGYNEQFF. The CDR3 nucleotides are TGTGCCAGCTCAAAGAGGACCAGCGCAGGGTACAATGAGCAGTTCTTC.

This chain joins TRBV7-9 and TRBJ1-1, with 7 bases fitting TRBD1. Per the germline V gene, CDR1 is SEHNR and CDR2 is FQNEAQ (reference sequence). The CDR3 totals 13 residues. V shed 4 bases and J 4 bases; nucleotides not matched to a gene: 3. The CDR3 coding sequence is TGTGCCAGCAGCTATGACAGGGCCACTGAAGCTTTCTTT. It yields the protein CASSYDRATEAFF.